This T cell receptor beta chain was sequenced during a study of blood T cell repertoires in COVID-19. Profiled with immunoSEQ multiplex PCR; TCRdb holds only in-frame clones, not every one. The sample includes about 220,000 clones, about 90% of them seen just once. This clone occurred a few times. Germline V CDR1 and CDR2: MGHRA, YSYEKL. The V gene lost 3 bases and the J gene lost 0 bases, with 9 bases spanning the gap. The CDR3 sequence is 15 residues long. The clonotype comes from a woman aged 50 to 65 with acute COVID-19. This rearrangement joins TRBV4-1 to TRBJ1-5; D unresolved. The sample was PBMCs or T cells enriched from blood (not recorded which). Here the CDR3 DNA reads TGCGCCAGCAGCCAGATACACCTTAGCAATCAGCCCCAGCATTTT. As protein: CASSQIHLSNQPQHF.